This TCR beta chain was obtained from a study of blood T cell repertoires in COVID-19. Study summary: Samples taken during acute and convalescent COVID-19 were collected in the United States, Italy and Spain.

Study processing details: Amplification of reference gene primers provided the estimated nucleated cell counts. Clones were read by immunoSEQ multiplex PCR, and TCRdb kept only the in-frame ones, dropping some. V, J and clone size are taken as reported in that table, and D and trimming were inferred from the DNA itself. The data contain roughly 360,000 clones, more than 75% of them singletons. Deletions cut 2 bases from V and 4 bases from J, with 12 bases between. The CDR3 loop spans 14 amino acids. The V gene's germline CDR1 is SGHDT and CDR2 YYEEEE. This clone was recorded only once. Sequenced material: peripheral blood. The TCR comes from a human donor with acute or convalescent COVID-19. The donor label of this sample is uncertain. The V and J genes are TRBV5-6 and TRBJ1-2; the D gene is possibly TRBD1 (6 bases). This CDR3 is CASSLGQNSYGYTF. CDR3 DNA: TGTGCCAGCAGCTTAGGACAGAACTCCTATGGCTACACCTTC.